This T cell receptor beta chain was documented in a study of blood T cells in healthy people across ages. In this sample, this clonotype turned up a few times. The antigen is not known. A second about 7 to 12 cycle PCR used barcoded and J-beta primers. TCRdb recomputed calls from the 5' RACE reads with MiXCR, one row per CDR3 protein. Among 800,000 or so distinct CDR3 sequences listed, approximately 25% were seen once. Trimming removed 1 base from V and 8 bases from J; junction bases left unmatched: 8. Per the germline V gene, CDR1 is LGHNA and CDR2 is YSLEER. The CDR3 is 15 amino acids. Study-wide points: Estimated diversity, derived from one million T cells, was regarded as an underestimate.

The same sample was also used in a study of T cells of mothers and their children.

The material sequenced was blood. This TCR came from a boy younger than 18 in good health. The chain has TRBV4-3 and TRBJ2-4; 7 bases fit TRBD1. CDR3 sequence reads: CASSQVRQGEDIQYF. In DNA form, the CDR3 reads TGCGCCAGCAGCCAAGTACGACAGGGAGAGGACATTCAGTACTTC.